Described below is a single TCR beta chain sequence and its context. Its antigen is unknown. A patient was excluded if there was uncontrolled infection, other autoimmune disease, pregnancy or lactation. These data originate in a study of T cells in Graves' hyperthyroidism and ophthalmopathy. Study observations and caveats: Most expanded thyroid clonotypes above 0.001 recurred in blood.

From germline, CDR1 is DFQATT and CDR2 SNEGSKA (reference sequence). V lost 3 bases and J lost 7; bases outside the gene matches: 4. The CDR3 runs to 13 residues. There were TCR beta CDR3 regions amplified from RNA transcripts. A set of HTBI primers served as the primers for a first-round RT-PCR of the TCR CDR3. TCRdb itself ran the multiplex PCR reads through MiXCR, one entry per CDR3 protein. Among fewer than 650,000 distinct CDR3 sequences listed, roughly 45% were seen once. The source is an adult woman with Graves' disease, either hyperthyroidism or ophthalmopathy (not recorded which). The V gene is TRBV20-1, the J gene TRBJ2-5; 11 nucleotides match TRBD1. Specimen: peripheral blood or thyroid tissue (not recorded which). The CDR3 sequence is CSARDRGPLTQYF. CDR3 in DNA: TGCAGTGCTAGGGACAGGGGGCCTTTGACCCAGTACTTC.